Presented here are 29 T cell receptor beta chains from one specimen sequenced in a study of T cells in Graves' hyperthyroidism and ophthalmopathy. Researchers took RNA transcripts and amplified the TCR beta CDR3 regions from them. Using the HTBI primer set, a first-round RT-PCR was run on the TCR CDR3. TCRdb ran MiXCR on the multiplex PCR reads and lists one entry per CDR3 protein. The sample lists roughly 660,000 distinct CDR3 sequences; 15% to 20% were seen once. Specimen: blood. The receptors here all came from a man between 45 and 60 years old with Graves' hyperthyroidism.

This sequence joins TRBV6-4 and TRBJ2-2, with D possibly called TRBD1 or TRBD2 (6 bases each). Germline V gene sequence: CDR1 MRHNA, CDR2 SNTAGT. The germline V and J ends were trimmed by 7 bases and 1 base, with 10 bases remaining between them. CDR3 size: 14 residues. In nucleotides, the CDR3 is TGTGCCAGCAAAAGGGGGGTGAACACCGGGGAGCTGTTTTTT. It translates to CASKRGVNTGELFF.

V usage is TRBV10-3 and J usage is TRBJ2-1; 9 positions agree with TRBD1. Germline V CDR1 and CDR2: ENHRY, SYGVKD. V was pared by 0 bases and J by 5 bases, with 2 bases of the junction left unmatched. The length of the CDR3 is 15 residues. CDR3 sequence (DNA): TGTGCCATCAGTGAGTCAGGGACAGGGAACAATGAGCAGTTCTTC. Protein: CAISESGTGNNEQFF.

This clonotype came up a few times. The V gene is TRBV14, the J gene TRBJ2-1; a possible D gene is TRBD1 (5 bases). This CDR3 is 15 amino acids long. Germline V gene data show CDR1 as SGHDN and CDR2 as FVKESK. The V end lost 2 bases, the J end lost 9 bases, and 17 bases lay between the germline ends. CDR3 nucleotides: TGTGCCAGCAGCCAACAGGCCACAGGTATGGGTGAGCAGTTCTTC. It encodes CASSQQATGMGEQFF.

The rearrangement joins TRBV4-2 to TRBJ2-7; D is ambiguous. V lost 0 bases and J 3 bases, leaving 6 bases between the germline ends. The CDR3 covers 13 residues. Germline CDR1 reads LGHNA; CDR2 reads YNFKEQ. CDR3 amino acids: CASSQDRVYEQYF. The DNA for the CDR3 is TGTGCCAGCAGCCAAGATCGGGTCTACGAGCAGTACTTC.

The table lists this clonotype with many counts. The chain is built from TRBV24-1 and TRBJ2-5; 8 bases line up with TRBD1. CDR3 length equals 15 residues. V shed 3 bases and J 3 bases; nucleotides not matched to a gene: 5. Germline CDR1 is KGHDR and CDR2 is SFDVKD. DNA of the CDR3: TGTGCCACCAGTGATGTGGACAGGGCCAAAGAGACCCAGTACTTC. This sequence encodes CATSDVDRAKETQYF.

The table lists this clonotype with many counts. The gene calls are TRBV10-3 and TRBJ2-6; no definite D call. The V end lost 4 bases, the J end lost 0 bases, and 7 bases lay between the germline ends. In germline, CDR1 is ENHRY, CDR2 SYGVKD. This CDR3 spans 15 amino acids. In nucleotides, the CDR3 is TGTGCCATCAGTGTTTCTGACTCTGGGGCCAACGTCCTGACTTTC. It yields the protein CAISVSDSGANVLTF.

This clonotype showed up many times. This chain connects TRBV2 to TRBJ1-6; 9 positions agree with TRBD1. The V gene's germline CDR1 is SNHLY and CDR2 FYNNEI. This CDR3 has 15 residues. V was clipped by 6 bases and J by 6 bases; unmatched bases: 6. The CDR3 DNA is TGTGCCAGCAGCTGGGGACAGGGACGTAATTCACCCCTCCACTTT. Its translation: CASSWGQGRNSPLHF.

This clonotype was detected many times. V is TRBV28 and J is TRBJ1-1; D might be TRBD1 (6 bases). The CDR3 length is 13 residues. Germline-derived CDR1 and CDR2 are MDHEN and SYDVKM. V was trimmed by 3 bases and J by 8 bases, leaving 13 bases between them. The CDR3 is CASSLVSDREAFF. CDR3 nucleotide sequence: TGTGCCAGCAGTTTGGTGTCAGACAGGGAAGCTTTCTTT.

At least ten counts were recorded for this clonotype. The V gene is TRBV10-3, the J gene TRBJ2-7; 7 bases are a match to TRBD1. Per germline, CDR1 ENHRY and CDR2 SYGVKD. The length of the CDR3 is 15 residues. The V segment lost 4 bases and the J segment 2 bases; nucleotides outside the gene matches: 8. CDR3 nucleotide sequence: TGTGCCATCAGTGGAGACAGGGAACGTCCCTACGAGCAGTACTTC. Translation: CAISGDRERPYEQYF.

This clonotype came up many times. The CDR3 sequence: CASSLGTTTDTQYF. DNA of the CDR3: TGTGCCAGCAGCTTAGGGACCACCACAGATACGCAGTATTTT. The V gene is TRBV11-2, the J gene TRBJ2-3; D gene unclear. Germline V gene lookup returns CDR1 SGHAT and CDR2 FQNNGV. Trimming took 1 base from V and 2 from J, leaving 7 bases between them. This CDR3 has 14 residues.

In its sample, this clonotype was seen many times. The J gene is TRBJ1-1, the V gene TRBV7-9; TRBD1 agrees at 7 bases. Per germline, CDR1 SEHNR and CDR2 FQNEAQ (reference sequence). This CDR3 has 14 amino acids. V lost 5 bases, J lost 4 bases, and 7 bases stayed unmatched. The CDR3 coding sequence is TGTGCCAGCAGCCGCACAGGGGCTCGCACTGAAGCTTTCTTT. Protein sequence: CASSRTGARTEAFF. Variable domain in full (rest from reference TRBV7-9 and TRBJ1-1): DTGVSQNPRHKITKRGQNVTFRCDPISEHNRLYWYRQTLGQGPEFLTYFQNEAQLEKSRLLSDRFSAERPKGSFSTLEIQRTEQGDSAMYLCASSRTGARTEAFFGQGTRLTVV.

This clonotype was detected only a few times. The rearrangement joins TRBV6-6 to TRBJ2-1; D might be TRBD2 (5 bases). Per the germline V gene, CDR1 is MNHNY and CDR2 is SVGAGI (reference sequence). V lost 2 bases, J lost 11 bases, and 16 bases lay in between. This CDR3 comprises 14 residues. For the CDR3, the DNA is TGTGCCAGCAGTTACCCCCCGCTTGAGGGTAAGCAGTTCTTC. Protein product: CASSYPPLEGKQFF.

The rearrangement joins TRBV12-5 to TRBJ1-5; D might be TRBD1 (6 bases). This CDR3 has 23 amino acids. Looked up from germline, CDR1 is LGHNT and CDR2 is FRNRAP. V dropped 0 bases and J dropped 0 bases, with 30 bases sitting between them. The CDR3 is CASGLVRKVRGTIRPYSNQPQHF. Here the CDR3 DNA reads TGTGCTAGTGGTTTGGTACGCAAAGTTAGAGGGACAATTCGGCCGTATAGCAATCAGCCCCAGCATTTT.

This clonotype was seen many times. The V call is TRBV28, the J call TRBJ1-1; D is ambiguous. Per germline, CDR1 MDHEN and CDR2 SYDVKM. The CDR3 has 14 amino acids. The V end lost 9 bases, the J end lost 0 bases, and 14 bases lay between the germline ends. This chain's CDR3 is CASWAQSMNTEAFF. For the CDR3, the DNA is TGTGCCAGTTGGGCACAATCCATGAACACTGAAGCTTTCTTT. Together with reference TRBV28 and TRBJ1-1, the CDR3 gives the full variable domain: DVKVTQSSRYLVKRTGEKVFLECVQDMDHENMFWYRQDPGLGLRLIYFSYDVKMKEKGDIPEGYSVSREKKERFSLILESASTNQTSMYLCASWAQSMNTEAFFGQGTRLTVV.

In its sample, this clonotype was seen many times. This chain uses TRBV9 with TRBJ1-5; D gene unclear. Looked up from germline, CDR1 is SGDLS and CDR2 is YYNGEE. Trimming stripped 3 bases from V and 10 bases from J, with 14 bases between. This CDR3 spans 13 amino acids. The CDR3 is CASSDGGYGPQHF. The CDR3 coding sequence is TGTGCCAGCAGCGACGGAGGGTATGGTCCCCAGCATTTT. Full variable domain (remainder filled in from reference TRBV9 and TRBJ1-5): DSGVTQTPKHLITATGQRVTLRCSPRSGDLSVYWYQQSLDQGLQFLIQYYNGEERAKGNILERFSAQQFPDLHSELNLSSLELGDSALYFCASSDGGYGPQHFGDGTRLSIL.

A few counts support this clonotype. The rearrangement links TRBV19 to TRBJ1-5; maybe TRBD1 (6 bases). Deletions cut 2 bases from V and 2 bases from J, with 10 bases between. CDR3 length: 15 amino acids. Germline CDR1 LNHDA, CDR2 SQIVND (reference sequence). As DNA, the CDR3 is TGTGCCAGTAGTATAAGGGGGGGTGGCAATCAGCCCCAGCATTTT. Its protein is CASSIRGGGNQPQHF.

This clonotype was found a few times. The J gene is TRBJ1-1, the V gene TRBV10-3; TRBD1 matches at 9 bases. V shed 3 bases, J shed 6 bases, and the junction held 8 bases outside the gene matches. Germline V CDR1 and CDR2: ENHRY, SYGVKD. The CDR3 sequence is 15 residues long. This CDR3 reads CAISDFWTGAPEAFF. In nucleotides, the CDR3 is TGTGCCATCAGTGATTTCTGGACAGGGGCCCCTGAAGCTTTCTTT.

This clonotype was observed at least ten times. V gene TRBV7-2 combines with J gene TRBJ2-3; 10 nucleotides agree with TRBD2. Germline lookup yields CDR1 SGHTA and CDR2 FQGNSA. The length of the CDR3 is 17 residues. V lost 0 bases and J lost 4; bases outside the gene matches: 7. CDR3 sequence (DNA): TGTGCCAGCAGCTTAGCTTCGCTAGCGGGAGCCCCAGATACGCAGTATTTT. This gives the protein CASSLASLAGAPDTQYF.

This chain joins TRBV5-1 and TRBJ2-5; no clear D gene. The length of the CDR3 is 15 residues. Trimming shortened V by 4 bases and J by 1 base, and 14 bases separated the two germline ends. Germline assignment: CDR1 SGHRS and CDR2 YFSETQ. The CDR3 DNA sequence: TGCGCCAGCAGCGTTGGGCGTAAAATCCAAGAGACCCAGTACTTC. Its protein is CASSVGRKIQETQYF.

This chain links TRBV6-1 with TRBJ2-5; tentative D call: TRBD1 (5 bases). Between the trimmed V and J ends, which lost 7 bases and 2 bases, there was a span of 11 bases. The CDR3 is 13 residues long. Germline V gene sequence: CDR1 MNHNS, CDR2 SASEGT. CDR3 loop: CASMVAGQETQYF. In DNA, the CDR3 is TGTGCCAGCATGGTGGCAGGGCAAGAGACCCAGTACTTC.

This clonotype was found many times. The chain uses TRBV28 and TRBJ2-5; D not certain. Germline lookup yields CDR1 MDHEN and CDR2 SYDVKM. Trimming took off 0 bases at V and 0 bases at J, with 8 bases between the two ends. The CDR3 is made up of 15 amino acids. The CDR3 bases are TGTGCCAGCAGTTTATGGTCCGGGTACCAAGAGACCCAGTACTTC. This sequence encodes CASSLWSGYQETQYF. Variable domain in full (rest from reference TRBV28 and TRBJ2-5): DVKVTQSSRYLVKRTGEKVFLECVQDMDHENMFWYRQDPGLGLRLIYFSYDVKMKEKGDIPEGYSVSREKKERFSLILESASTNQTSMYLCASSLWSGYQETQYFGPGTRLLVL.

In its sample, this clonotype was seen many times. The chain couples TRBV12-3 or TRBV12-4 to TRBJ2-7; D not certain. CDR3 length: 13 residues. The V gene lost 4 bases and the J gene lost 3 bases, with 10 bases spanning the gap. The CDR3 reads CASSYVGIYEQYF. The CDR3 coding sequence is TGTGCCAGCAGTTATGTCGGAATCTACGAGCAGTACTTC.

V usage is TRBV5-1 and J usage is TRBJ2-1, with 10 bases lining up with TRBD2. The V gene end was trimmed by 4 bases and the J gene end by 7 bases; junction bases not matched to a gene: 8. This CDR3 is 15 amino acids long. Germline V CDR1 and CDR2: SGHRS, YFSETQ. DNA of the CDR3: TGCGCCAGCAGCACCGGGACTAGCGCGAAGAATGAGCAGTTCTTC. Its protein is CASSTGTSAKNEQFF.

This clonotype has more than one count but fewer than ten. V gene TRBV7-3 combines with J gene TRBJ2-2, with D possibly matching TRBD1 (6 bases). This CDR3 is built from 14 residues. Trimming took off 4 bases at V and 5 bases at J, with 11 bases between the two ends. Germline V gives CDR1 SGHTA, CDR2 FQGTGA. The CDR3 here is CASSSHRETGELFF. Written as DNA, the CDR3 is TGTGCCAGCAGCTCTCACAGGGAAACCGGGGAGCTGTTTTTT.

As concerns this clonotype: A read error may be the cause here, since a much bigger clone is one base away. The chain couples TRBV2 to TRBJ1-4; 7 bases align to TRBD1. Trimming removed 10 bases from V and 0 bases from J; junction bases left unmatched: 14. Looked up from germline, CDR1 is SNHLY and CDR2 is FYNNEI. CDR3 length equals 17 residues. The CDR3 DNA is TGTGCCAACAGACATAGGACAGGATCTGCAACTAATGAAAAACTGTTTTTT. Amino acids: CANRHRTGSATNEKLFF.

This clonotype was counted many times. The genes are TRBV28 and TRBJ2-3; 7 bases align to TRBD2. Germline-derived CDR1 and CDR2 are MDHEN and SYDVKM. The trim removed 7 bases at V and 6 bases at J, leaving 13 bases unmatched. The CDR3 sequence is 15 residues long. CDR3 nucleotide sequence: TGTGCCAGCAACTTGCGGGAGACGATAGCGGATACGCAGTATTTT. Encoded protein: CASNLRETIADTQYF. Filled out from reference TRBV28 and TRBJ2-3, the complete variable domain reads DVKVTQSSRYLVKRTGEKVFLECVQDMDHENMFWYRQDPGLGLRLIYFSYDVKMKEKGDIPEGYSVSREKKERFSLILESASTNQTSMYLCASNLRETIADTQYFGPGTRLTVL.

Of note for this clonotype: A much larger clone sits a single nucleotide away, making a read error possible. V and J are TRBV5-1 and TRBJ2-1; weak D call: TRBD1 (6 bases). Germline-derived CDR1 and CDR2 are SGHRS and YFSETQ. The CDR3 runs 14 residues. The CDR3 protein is CASSRDNSYSEQFF. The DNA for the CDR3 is TGCGCCAGCAGTCGGGACAACTCCTACAGTGAGCAGTTCTTC. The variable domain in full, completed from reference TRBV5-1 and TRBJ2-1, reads KAGVTQTPRYLIKTRGQQVTLSCSPISGHRSVSWYQQTPGQGLQFLFEYFSETQRNKGNFPGRFSGRQFSNSRSEMNVSTLELGDSALYLCASSRDNSYSEQFFGPGTRLTVL.

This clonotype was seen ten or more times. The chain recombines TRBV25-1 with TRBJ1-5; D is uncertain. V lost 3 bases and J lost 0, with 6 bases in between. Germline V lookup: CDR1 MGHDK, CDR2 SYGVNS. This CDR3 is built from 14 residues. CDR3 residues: CASSEYGSNQPQHF. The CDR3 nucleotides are TGTGCCAGCAGTGAGTACGGTAGCAATCAGCCCCAGCATTTT.

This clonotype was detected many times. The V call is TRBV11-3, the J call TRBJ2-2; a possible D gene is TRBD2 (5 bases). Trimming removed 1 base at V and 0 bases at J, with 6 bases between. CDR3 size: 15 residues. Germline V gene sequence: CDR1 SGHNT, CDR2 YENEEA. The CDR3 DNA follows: TGTGCCAGCAGCTTAGCGGGGACGAACACCGGGGAGCTGTTTTTT. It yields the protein CASSLAGTNTGELFF.